This TCR beta chain is from a study of T-cell reconstitution after alpha-beta-depleted transplantation in children. V was pared by 5 bases and J by 2 bases, with 13 bases between. Looked up from germline, CDR1 is MNHEY and CDR2 is SVGEGT. CDR3 length: 14 amino acids. In regard to this clonotype: No antigen is known for it.

Unique molecular identifiers were built into the TCRbeta library. TCRdb re-called the PCR reads through MiXCR, storing one row per CDR3 protein. The sample yields about 980,000 distinct CDR3 sequences, less than 30% seen once. Overall study results and limits: Surviving recipient T cells and thymic progenitors underlay high day-60 TCRbeta diversity in some patients. Roughly two months post-transplant, alpha-beta T cells reportedly originated from several hundred graft clones that had expanded. T-cell counts and diversity were attributed mostly to newly produced T cells one year after transplant.

Sample: PBMCs, mostly from graft donor cells, taken 360 days after TCRalphabeta/CD19-depleted stem cell transplant. The sequence was obtained from a boy under three years old who had a stem cell transplant for SCID, so the T cells may come from the graft donor. The rearrangement links TRBV6-2 or TRBV6-3 to TRBJ2-7; D gene uncertain. CDR3 loop: CASSMVSLTYEQYF. Written as DNA, the CDR3 is TGTGCCAGCAGTATGGTCAGCCTAACCTACGAGCAGTACTTC.